This entry lists 3 T cell receptor beta chains sequenced from one sample in a study of cytotoxic CD8 clonotypes in ibrutinib-treated CLL. The table came from immunoSEQ multiplex PCR; TCRdb's copy has only in-frame clones and leaves some out. The table lists approximately 170,000 clones, more than 70% of them singletons, with 3% in the top ten. This specimen consisted of PBMCs, obtained at disease progression, from a patient treated with ibrutinib. All receptors derive from a human donor with chronic lymphocytic leukemia.

The chain links TRBV28 to TRBJ2-4; D might be TRBD2 (6 bases). From germline, CDR1 is MDHEN and CDR2 SYDVKM. This CDR3 has 18 residues. V dropped 4 bases and J dropped 3 bases, with 22 bases sitting between them. The CDR3 reads CASSYPLASGPGKNIQYF. The CDR3 nucleotides are TGTGCCAGCAGTTATCCCCTAGCGTCAGGCCCGGGCAAAAACATTCAGTACTTC.

This clone was seen a few times. The V gene is TRBV6-1, the J gene TRBJ1-5; D gene unclear. V was shortened by 2 bases and J by 0 bases, with 8 bases between the two germline ends. This CDR3 region has 15 residues. Looked up from germline, CDR1 is MNHNS and CDR2 is SASEGT. CDR3 residues: CASSESWGSNQPQHF. The CDR3 coding sequence is TGTGCCAGCAGTGAATCCTGGGGTAGCAATCAGCCCCAGCATTTT.

This clone came up once. The chain is built from TRBV11-3 and TRBJ2-1, with TRBD2 identical over 15 bases. The CDR3 has 15 residues. CDR1 and CDR2 from the germline V gene are SGHNT and YENEEA. With 5 bases clipped from V and 10 bases from J, the junction kept 6 bases outside the gene matches. Written as DNA, the CDR3 is TGTGCCAGCAGCCAATCGGGACTAGCGGGAGGCGAGCAGTTCTTC. Protein sequence: CASSQSGLAGGEQFF.